The clone carrying this T cell receptor (beta chain) was found a few times. The antigen is unknown. The data derive from a study of radiotherapy plus CTLA-4 blockade in lung cancer. Whole-study context: For approximately 19% of patients, objective responses occurred, and about 33% had disease control. Overall study results and limits: Response was reportedly best predicted by early blood T cell clone dynamics, with interferon-beta. Expansion in blood of tumor-derived TCR clones was seen after radiotherapy plus ipilimumab.

TCRdb keeps only in-frame clones here, not all; method: immunoSEQ multiplex PCR. The sample contains 15,000 to 20,000 clones, about 84% of which appear only once. The CDR3 consists of 17 residues. Per germline, CDR1 KGHSH and CDR2 LQKENI. V was pared by 2 bases and J by 4 bases, with 15 bases between. The chain has TRBV18 and TRBJ1-6; TRBD1 is a possible D gene (5 bases). Sequencing used peripheral blood, obtained from a patient treated with radiotherapy plus ipilimumab. The receptor comes from a human donor with non-small cell lung cancer whose response to radiotherapy plus ipilimumab could not be evaluated. The CDR3 DNA reads TGTGCCAGCTCACCAAGAGGGACTGAACTATATAATTCACCCCTCCACTTT. Its translation is CASSPRGTELYNSPLHF.